The source of this T cell receptor beta chain is a study of blood T cell repertoires in COVID-19. The overall study: Acute and convalescent COVID-19 samples came from the United States, Italy and Spain. The analysed material was cDNA or gDNA that came from T cells, B-cell-depleted T cells, or PBMCs.

In the study's own analysis: Estimated nucleated cell counts came from reference gene primer amplification. The repertoire was sequenced with immunoSEQ multiplex PCR; TCRdb's copy has only in-frame clones and lacks some. V, J and clone size are taken as reported in that table, and D and trimming were inferred from the DNA itself. In the table there are hundreds of thousands of clones, about 89% of which are singletons. The TCR was taken from a man aged 35-49 years with acute or convalescent COVID-19. Sequencing was performed on peripheral blood.

The DNA for the CDR3 is TGTGCCAGCAGCTTAGGGTCGGGGGGCTACGAGCAGTACTTC. This codes for CASSLGSGGYEQYF. V is TRBV7-9 and J is TRBJ2-7, with TRBD2 identical over 7 bases. Germline V gene lookup returns CDR1 SEHNR and CDR2 FQNEAQ (reference sequence). The V and J ends lost 1 base and 3 bases, in that order; junction bases with no gene match: 3. The CDR3 extends over 14 amino acids.